These 14 T cell receptor beta chains were sequenced from one sample in a study of Tregs in tolerant kidney transplant recipients. Method: immunoSEQ multiplex PCR; TCRdb's copy keeps in-frame clones and lacks some. The sample consists of under 95,000 clones, approximately 90% of them appearing once. Source: Tregs from blood, taken before the transplant. These receptors all stem from a human donor who received a combined kidney and bone marrow transplant.

V usage is TRBV18 and J usage is TRBJ1-3; 9 nucleotides agree with TRBD1. The CDR3 loop spans 15 amino acids. J lost 4 bases, V lost 0 bases, and 1 base had no gene match. CDR1 KGHSH and CDR2 LQKENI come from the germline V gene. CDR3 DNA: TGTGCCAGCTCACCACCGGGACAGGGAGGAAACACCATATATTTT. It yields the protein CASSPPGQGGNTIYF. Together with reference TRBV18 and TRBJ1-3, the CDR3 gives the full variable domain: NAGVMQNPRHLVRRRGQEARLRCSPMKGHSHVYWYRQLPEEGLKFMVYLQKENIIDESGMPKERFSAEFPKEGPSILRIQQVVRGDSAAYFCASSPPGQGGNTIYFGEGSWLTVV.

The rearrangement links TRBV7-8 to TRBJ2-2; 9 bases agree with TRBD1. Germline lookup yields CDR1 SGHVS and CDR2 FQNEAQ. The V segment lost 2 bases and the J segment 3 bases; nucleotides outside the gene matches: 7. The length of the CDR3 is 17 residues. CDR3 coding DNA: TGTGCCAGCAGCTTATTTGTCCGGACAGGGGACACCGGGGAGCTGTTTTTT. It translates to CASSLFVRTGDTGELFF.

The chain recombines TRBV7-6 with TRBJ1-2; D unclear. The CDR3 is 15 amino acids. The germline CDR1 and CDR2 sequences are SGHVS and FNYEAQ. Trimming pared 1 base from V and 4 bases from J, leaving 13 bases between. The CDR3 is CASSLEEVGSYGYTF. In nucleotides, the CDR3 is TGTGCCAGCAGCTTAGAAGAGGTTGGGAGCTATGGCTACACCTTC. The variable domain in full, with the rest retrieved from reference TRBV7-6 and TRBJ1-2, is GAGVSQSPRYKVTKRGQDVALRCDPISGHVSLYWYRQALGQGPEFLTYFNYEAQQDKSGLPNDRFSAERPEGSISTLTIQRTEQRDSAMYRCASSLEEVGSYGYTFGSGTRLTVV.

The chain carries TRBV7-2 and TRBJ1-5; D is unclear. V was trimmed by 2 bases and J by 7 bases, leaving 6 bases between them. This CDR3 comprises 12 residues. CDR1 is SGHTA, CDR2 FQGNSA, per germline. CDR3 protein: CASSLMGQPQHF. CDR3 DNA sequence: TGTGCCAGCAGCTTAATGGGCCAGCCCCAGCATTTT.

The chain is built from TRBV5-1 and TRBJ2-5; 8 bases fit TRBD2. V was clipped by 2 bases and J by 3 bases; unmatched bases: 0. CDR1 is SGHRS and CDR2 is YFSETQ in the germline V gene. The CDR3 consists of 13 residues. The DNA of the CDR3 is TGCGCCAGCAGCTTACTAGCGGAAGAGACCCAGTACTTC. Its translation: CASSLLAEETQYF.

The chain employs TRBV7-9 and TRBJ2-2; weak D call: TRBD1 (5 bases). CDR3 length: 16 amino acids. CDR1 is SEHNR, CDR2 FQNEAQ, per germline (reference sequence). Trimming pared 4 bases from V and 2 bases from J, leaving 14 bases between. The CDR3 bases are TGTGCCAGCAGCTATAGTATAACAGGAAACACCGGGGAGCTGTTTTTT. Its protein is CASSYSITGNTGELFF.

The genes are TRBV7-9 and TRBJ2-3, with D unresolved. CDR1 is SEHNR, CDR2 FQNEAQ, per germline (reference sequence). Trimming cost V 2 bases and J 4 bases, with 4 bases left between them. The CDR3 extends over 12 amino acids. The CDR3 DNA reads as TGTGCCAGCAGCTTACTAGCAGATACGCAGTATTTT. Protein sequence: CASSLLADTQYF.

The chain uses TRBV5-4 and TRBJ2-5; perhaps D is TRBD1 or TRBD2 (6 bases each). Trimming took off 1 base at V and 4 bases at J, with 14 bases between the two ends. The CDR3 runs to 15 residues. The V gene's germline CDR1 is SGHNT and CDR2 YYREEE (reference sequence). The CDR3 nucleotides are TGTGCCAGCAGCTTGTACAGGGTGGGGGGAGAGACCCAGTACTTC. Translation: CASSLYRVGGETQYF. Full variable domain (missing parts from reference TRBV5-4 and TRBJ2-5): ETGVTQSPTHLIKTRGQQVTLRCSSQSGHNTVSWYQQALGQGPQFIFQYYREEENGRGNFPPRFSGLQFPNYSSELNVNALELDDSALYLCASSLYRVGGETQYFGPGTRLLVL.

This sequence joins TRBV27 and TRBJ1-5; weak D call: TRBD1 (5 bases). Germline CDR1 and CDR2: MNHEY and SMNVEV (reference sequence). Between the trimmed V and J ends, which lost 6 bases and 6 bases, there was a span of 18 bases. The CDR3 is made up of 15 amino acids. CDR3 bases: TGTGCCAGCAGCTTGGGGCTGGGAGTGGGTCAGCCCCAGCATTTT. Amino acid sequence: CASSLGLGVGQPQHF.

The DNA for the CDR3 is TGTGCCAGCAGTTTTAGGGTGGCAGCGAGCAATCAGCCCCAGCATTTT. It specifies CASSFRVAASNQPQHF. V is TRBV28 and J is TRBJ1-5; no reliable D call. CDR1 and CDR2 from the germline V gene are MDHEN and SYDVKM. Trimming took 3 bases from V and 1 from J, leaving 13 bases between them. CDR3 length: 16 amino acids.

The CDR3 loop reads CASSLQGRHEKLFF. CDR3 in DNA: TGTGCCAGCTCACTACAGGGGAGGCACGAAAAACTGTTTTTT. V is TRBV18 and J is TRBJ1-4; the match to TRBD1 covers 7 bases. There are 14 residues in the CDR3. V was clipped by 4 bases and J by 8 bases; unmatched bases: 7. In germline, CDR1 is KGHSH, CDR2 LQKENI.

The chain recombines TRBV11-1 with TRBJ2-5; D remains ambiguous. The CDR3 is made up of 12 amino acids. Germline CDR1 is SGHAT and CDR2 is FQDESV (reference sequence). With 5 bases removed from V and 2 bases from J, the gap between germline ends came to 6 bases. The CDR3 reads CASSGRQETQYF. The CDR3 DNA follows: TGTGCCAGCAGCGGACGACAAGAGACCCAGTACTTC.

This rearrangement joins TRBV7-3 to TRBJ2-1, with 8 bases matching TRBD2. Germline V gene sequence: CDR1 SGHTA, CDR2 FQGTGA. The CDR3 runs to 16 residues. With 6 bases clipped from V and 8 bases from J, the junction kept 15 bases outside the gene matches. The CDR3 spells CASSLGLAMGLDEQFF. CDR3 nucleotides: TGTGCCAGCAGTCTCGGACTAGCTATGGGGCTCGATGAGCAGTTCTTC.

This clone appeared a single time. Other DNA sequences within the sample encode an identical CDR3. This sequence joins TRBV9 and TRBJ2-2; 10 bases are shared with TRBD2. CDR3 length: 17 residues. Trimming cost V 0 bases and J 1 base; bases outside gene matches: 3. CDR1 SGDLS and CDR2 YYNGEE come from the germline V gene. CDR3 DNA: TGTGCCAGCAGCGTAGTAGCGGGAGGCCAGAACACCGGGGAGCTGTTTTTT. Protein product: CASSVVAGGQNTGELFF.